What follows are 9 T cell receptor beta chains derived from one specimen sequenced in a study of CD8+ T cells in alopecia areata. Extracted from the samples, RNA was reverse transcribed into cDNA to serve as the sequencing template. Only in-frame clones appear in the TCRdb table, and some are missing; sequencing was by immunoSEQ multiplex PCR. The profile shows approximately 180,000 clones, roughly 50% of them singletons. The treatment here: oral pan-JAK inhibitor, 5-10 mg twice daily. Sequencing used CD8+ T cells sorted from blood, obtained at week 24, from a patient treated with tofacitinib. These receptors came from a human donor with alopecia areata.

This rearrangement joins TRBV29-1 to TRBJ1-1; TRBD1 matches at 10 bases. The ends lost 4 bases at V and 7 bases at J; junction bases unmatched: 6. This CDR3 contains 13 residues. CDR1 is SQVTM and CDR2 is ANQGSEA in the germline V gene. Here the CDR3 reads CSVGRDRGGEAFF. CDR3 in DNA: TGCAGCGTTGGCAGGGACAGGGGCGGTGAAGCTTTCTTT.

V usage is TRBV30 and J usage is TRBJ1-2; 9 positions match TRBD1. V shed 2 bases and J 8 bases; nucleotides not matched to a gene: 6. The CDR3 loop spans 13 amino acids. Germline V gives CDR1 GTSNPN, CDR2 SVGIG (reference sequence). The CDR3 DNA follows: TGTGCCTGGAGTCCCGTGGGACAGGGAGGCTACACCTTC. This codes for CAWSPVGQGGYTF.

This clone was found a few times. The CDR3 loop reads CSVPPTGAPRDTEAFF. CDR3 bases: TGCAGCGTCCCCCCGACGGGAGCACCAAGGGACACTGAAGCTTTCTTT. The chain links TRBV29-1 to TRBJ1-1; D not resolved. V lost 6 bases and J 3 bases, leaving 23 bases between the germline ends. This CDR3 spans 16 amino acids. Germline V CDR1 and CDR2: SQVTM, ANQGSEA.

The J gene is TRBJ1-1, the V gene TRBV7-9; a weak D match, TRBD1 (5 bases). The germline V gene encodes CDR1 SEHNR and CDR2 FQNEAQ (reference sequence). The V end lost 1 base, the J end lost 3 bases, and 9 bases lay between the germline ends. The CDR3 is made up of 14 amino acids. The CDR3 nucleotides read TGTGCCAGCAGCTTAGGGGGACTTCACACTGAAGCTTTCTTT. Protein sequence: CASSLGGLHTEAFF.

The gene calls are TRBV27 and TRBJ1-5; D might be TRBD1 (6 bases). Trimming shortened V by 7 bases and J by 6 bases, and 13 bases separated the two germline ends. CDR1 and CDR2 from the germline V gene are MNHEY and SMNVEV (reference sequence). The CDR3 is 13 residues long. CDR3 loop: CASNPGVGQPQHF. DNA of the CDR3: TGTGCCAGCAACCCAGGGGTCGGTCAGCCCCAGCATTTT.

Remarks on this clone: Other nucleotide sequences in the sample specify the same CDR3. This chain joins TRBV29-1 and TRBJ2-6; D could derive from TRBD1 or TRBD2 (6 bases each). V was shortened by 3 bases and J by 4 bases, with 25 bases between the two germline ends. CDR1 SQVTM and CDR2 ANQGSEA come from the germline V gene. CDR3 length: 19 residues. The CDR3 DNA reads TGCAGCGTTGACACACCCATAGGGGGGAGAAGACCCGGGGCCAACGTCCTGACTTTC. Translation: CSVDTPIGGRRPGANVLTF. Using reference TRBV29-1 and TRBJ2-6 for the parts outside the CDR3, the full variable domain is SAVISQKPSRDICQRGTSLTIQCQVDSQVTMMFWYRQQPGQSLTLIATANQGSEATYESGFVIDKFPISRPNLTFSTLTVSNMSPEDSSIYLCSVDTPIGGRRPGANVLTFGAGSRLTVL.

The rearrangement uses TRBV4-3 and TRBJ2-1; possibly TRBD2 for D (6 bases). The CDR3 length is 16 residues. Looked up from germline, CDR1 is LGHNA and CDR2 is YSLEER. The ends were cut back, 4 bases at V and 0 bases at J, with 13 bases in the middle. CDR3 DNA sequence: TGCGCCAGCAGCCCTACTAGCCACGGCTCCTACAATGAGCAGTTCTTC. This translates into CASSPTSHGSYNEQFF.

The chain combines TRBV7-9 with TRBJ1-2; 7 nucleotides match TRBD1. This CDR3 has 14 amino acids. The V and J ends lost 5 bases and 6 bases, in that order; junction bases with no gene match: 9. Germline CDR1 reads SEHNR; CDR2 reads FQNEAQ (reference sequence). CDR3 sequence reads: CASSHDRAWDGYTF. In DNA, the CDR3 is TGTGCCAGCAGCCACGACAGGGCCTGGGATGGCTACACCTTC.

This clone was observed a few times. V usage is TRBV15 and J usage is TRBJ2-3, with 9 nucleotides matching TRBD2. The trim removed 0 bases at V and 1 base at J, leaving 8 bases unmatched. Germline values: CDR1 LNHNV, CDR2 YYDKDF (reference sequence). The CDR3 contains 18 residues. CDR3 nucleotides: TGTGCCACCAGCAGAGAGGGGCCTAGCGGGGATCGCACAGATACGCAGTATTTT. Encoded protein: CATSREGPSGDRTDTQYF. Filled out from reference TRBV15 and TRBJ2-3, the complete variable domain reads DAMVIQNPRYQVTQFGKPVTLSCSQTLNHNVMYWYQQKSSQAPKLLFHYYDKDFNNEADTPDNFQSRRPNTSFCFLDIRSPGLGDTAMYLCATSREGPSGDRTDTQYFGPGTRLTVL.